Described below is a single TCR beta chain sequence and its context. These data come from a study of T cells expressing NK-cell markers. In the study overall: Sorted T-cell subsets CD3+CD56+NKG2C+, CD3+CD56+NKG2C- and CD3+CD56-NKG2C+ were TCR beta-sequenced. The eight sequenced donors comprised seven who were HCMV-seropositive and one who was seronegative.

Making the TCR beta cDNA relied on 5'RACE template switching with UMIs. TCRdb reprocessed the 5' RACE reads, with one entry per CDR3 protein and no DNA. Its listing shows a few hundred thousand distinct CDR3 sequences. Looked up from germline, CDR1 is LGHNA and CDR2 is YNFKEQ. This CDR3 has 15 amino acids. This TCR came from a man in his late teens or twenties in good health. The genes are TRBV4-2 and TRBJ2-1; TCRdb proposes TRBD2, but this gene call is untestable without DNA. Sequencing was carried out using blood T cells: a sorted CD56 or NKG2C T cell subset, CD4+ or CD8+ T cells, or bulk PBMC T cells (not recorded which). Here the CDR3 reads CASSQPAGEGGEQFF.